These T cell receptor beta chains were read from a single sample in a study of blood T cell repertoires in COVID-19. TCRdb keeps only in-frame clones here, not all; method: immunoSEQ multiplex PCR. The sample shows just over 300,000 clones, about nine tenths of them seen only once. The sequenced sample was PBMCs or T cells enriched from blood (not recorded which). These receptors were taken from a young man who had recovered from COVID-19. Each CDR3 is given with its conserved first and last residue. Fields, in order: clone size, CDR3 length, V gene, D gene, J gene, CDR3 protein, CDR3 DNA. The D gene is left open where the match is weak. Some rows mark clone size as missing; the rest say once, few, many or name a class of expanded clone.

.	16	TRBV21-1	.	TRBJ1-4	CASSRKRTGFDEKLFF	TGTGCCAGCAGCAGAAAACGGACAGGATTTGATGAAAAACTGTTTTTT
.	12	TRBV28	.	TRBJ2-5	CAGGGGQETQYF	TGTGCCGGGGGGGGCGGACAAGAGACCCAGTACTTC
.	16	TRBV18	.	TRBJ2-3	CASSPPGHTSTDTQYF	TGTGCCAGCTCACCGCCCGGACACACTAGCACAGATACGCAGTATTTT
.	18	TRBV5-6	TRBD1	TRBJ2-1	CASSLWQGQGRFDNEQFF	TGTGCCAGCAGCTTGTGGCAGGGACAGGGAAGGTTCGACAATGAGCAGTTCTTC
.	14	TRBV29-1	.	TRBJ1-2	CSVLTGLTFWGYTF	TGCAGCGTATTAACAGGGCTAACCTTTTGGGGCTACACCTTC
.	13	TRBV6-4	.	TRBJ2-5	CASTETGEETQYF	TGTGCCAGCACCGAAACAGGAGAAGAGACCCAGTACTTC
.	14	TRBV11-2	TRBD1	TRBJ1-1	CASSWDRVISEAFF	TGTGCCAGCAGTTGGGACAGGGTTATATCTGAAGCTTTCTTT
.	14	TRBV2	TRBD1	TRBJ1-5	CASRRQGGRQPQHF	TGTGCCAGCAGGAGACAGGGAGGACGGCAGCCCCAGCATTTT
.	15	TRBV9	.	TRBJ2-5	CASSGTTAYQETQYF	TGTGCCAGCAGCGGCACGACAGCGTACCAAGAGACCCAGTACTTC
once	17	TRBV3-1/TRBV3-2	.	TRBJ1-4	CASSQSDYGGPGEKLFF	TGTGCCAGCAGCCAATCTGACTACGGGGGTCCCGGTGAAAAACTGTTTTTT
once	13	TRBV28	.	TRBJ1-5	CAVIQGLGQPQHF	TGTGCCGTTATACAGGGTTTAGGGCAGCCCCAGCATTTT
.	16	TRBV12-2	.	TRBJ1-6	CASRLVGGDYNSPLHF	TGTGCAAGTCGCTTAGTTGGGGGGGACTATAATTCACCCCTCCACTTT
.	13	TRBV11-2	.	TRBJ2-3	CASSWTRTDTQYF	TGTGCCAGCAGCTGGACACGCACAGATACGCAGTATTTT
.	17	TRBV18	.	TRBJ2-7	CASSPIRGQGESYEQYF	TGTGCCAGCTCACCGATACGGGGACAAGGAGAAAGTTACGAGCAGTACTTC
.	15	TRBV30	TRBD1	TRBJ2-7	CAWYPGQGFWYEQYF	TGTGCCTGGTACCCGGGACAGGGGTTTTGGTACGAGCAGTACTTC
.	14	TRBV2	.	TRBJ2-7	CASRIAPGPYEQYF	TGTGCCAGCAGGATCGCCCCAGGGCCCTACGAGCAGTACTTC
.	19	TRBV5-4	TRBD2	TRBJ2-3	CASSLSPGLAGGWEDTQYF	TGTGCCAGCAGCTTAAGTCCCGGGCTAGCGGGAGGGTGGGAAGATACGCAGTATTTT
once	14	TRBV2	TRBD1	TRBJ1-2	CASSGTGEVHGYTF	TGTGCCAGCAGCGGGACAGGGGAGGTCCATGGCTACACCTTC
.	13	TRBV30	.	TRBJ2-1	CAWSFDLVGEQFF	TGTGCCTGGAGTTTTGACCTAGTGGGTGAGCAGTTCTTC
.	14	TRBV7-2	.	TRBJ1-3	CASSQGFSGNTIYF	TGTGCCAGCAGCCAGGGGTTTTCTGGAAACACCATATATTTT
.	14	TRBV7-9	.	TRBJ1-4	CASNPGRANEKLFF	TGTGCCAGCAACCCCGGGAGGGCAAATGAAAAACTGTTTTTT
once	20	TRBV4-2	TRBD2	TRBJ2-1	CASSQDHTSGGPGYYNEQFF	TGTGCCAGCAGCCAAGATCACACTAGCGGGGGGCCAGGGTACTACAATGAGCAGTTCTTC
.	18	TRBV27	TRBD2	TRBJ2-5	CASSRSWGAGSIGETQYF	TGTGCCAGCAGCAGAAGCTGGGGAGCGGGAAGCATAGGGGAGACCCAGTACTTC
once	14	TRBV11-2	.	TRBJ1-5	CASSSGYRNQPQHF	TGTGCCAGCAGCTCCGGATACAGAAATCAGCCCCAGCATTTT
.	16	TRBV2	TRBD2	TRBJ2-1	CASSEGLAAPYNEQFF	TGTGCCAGCAGTGAGGGACTAGCAGCCCCCTACAATGAGCAGTTCTTC
.	16	TRBV2	TRBD1	TRBJ1-1	CASSSGQGFRFTEAFF	TGTGCCAGCAGTTCCGGACAGGGGTTTCGTTTCACTGAAGCTTTCTTT
.	15	TRBV15	.	TRBJ2-2	CATSRDRGNTGELFF	TGTGCCACCAGCAGAGATCGAGGGAACACCGGGGAGCTGTTTTTT
.	13	TRBV14	.	TRBJ2-7	CASSPDSSYEQYF	TGTGCCAGCAGCCCTGACAGCTCCTACGAGCAGTACTTC
few	14	TRBV6-4	.	TRBJ2-3	CASSDSESPDTQYF	TGTGCCAGCAGTGACTCGGAGTCCCCAGATACGCAGTATTTT
.	13	TRBV28	.	TRBJ1-5	CASSLRPNQPQHF	TGTGCCAGCAGTCTCAGGCCTAATCAGCCCCAGCATTTT
.	13	TRBV2	TRBD1	TRBJ1-1	CASREDRVTEAFF	TGTGCCAGCAGAGAGGACAGGGTGACTGAAGCTTTCTTT
.	15	TRBV5-1	TRBD1	TRBJ1-4	CASSPSGGTNEKLFF	TGCGCCAGCAGCCCTTCAGGGGGAACTAATGAAAAACTGTTTTTT
.	15	TRBV19	.	TRBJ1-1	CASSAGTNLNTEAFF	TGTGCCAGTAGTGCCGGGACAAACCTGAACACTGAAGCTTTCTTT
.	14	TRBV28	.	TRBJ1-5	CASTPTVSNQPQHF	TGTGCCAGCACCCCGACAGTTAGCAATCAGCCCCAGCATTTT
.	17	TRBV4-1	TRBD1	TRBJ1-6	CASSQVPETGANSPLHF	TGCGCCAGCAGCCAAGTACCCGAGACAGGGGCTAATTCACCCCTCCACTTT
.	16	TRBV28	.	TRBJ1-3	CASSSRSTGLRNTIYF	TGTGCCAGCAGTTCCCGATCTACAGGGTTGAGGAACACCATATATTTT
.	12	TRBV29-1	.	TRBJ2-7	CSVAPSSYEQYF	TGCAGCGTTGCACCGAGCTCCTACGAGCAGTACTTC
.	12	TRBV19	.	TRBJ1-2	CASSHGGYGYTF	TGTGCCAGTAGTCATGGCGGCTATGGCTACACCTTC
.	15	TRBV12-5	.	TRBJ1-2	CASGLVQTANYGYTF	TGTGCTAGTGGTTTGGTACAGACGGCTAACTATGGCTACACCTTC
.	14	TRBV5-1	TRBD1	TRBJ1-1	CASSSDRANTEAFF	TGCGCCAGCAGCTCAGACAGGGCGAACACTGAAGCTTTCTTT
.	21	TRBV24-1	.	TRBJ1-6	CATSDMGQGPAFSSYNSPLHF	TGTGCCACCAGTGACATGGGACAAGGTCCCGCTTTCAGCTCCTATAATTCACCCCTCCACTTT
.	16	TRBV19	.	TRBJ1-4	CASSISSSRHHEKLFF	TGTGCCAGTAGTATTAGCAGCTCGCGCCACCATGAAAAACTGTTTTTT
.	14	TRBV21-1	.	TRBJ2-7	CASILAGGSYEQYF	TGTGCCAGCATCCTAGCGGGAGGATCCTACGAGCAGTACTTC
once	13	TRBV6-5	.	TRBJ1-3	CASSTGYRNTIYF	TGTGCCAGCAGTACGGGATACAGAAACACCATATATTTT
.	13	TRBV2	.	TRBJ2-2	CASSETRTGELFF	TGTGCCAGCAGCGAAACTAGAACCGGGGAGCTGTTTTTT
.	15	TRBV18	TRBD1	TRBJ2-2	CASSRTTGTTGELFF	TGTGCCAGCTCGCGGACGACAGGGACCACCGGGGAGCTGTTTTTT
.	12	TRBV28	.	TRBJ2-2	CASSFDTGELFF	TGTGCCAGCAGTTTCGACACCGGGGAGCTGTTTTTT
.	14	TRBV30	.	TRBJ1-3	CAWSRGASGNTIYF	TGTGCCTGGAGTCGGGGAGCTAGTGGAAACACCATATATTTT
.	15	TRBV27	.	TRBJ2-7	CASRVTTGFWYEQYF	TGTGCCAGCAGGGTCACGACAGGCTTTTGGTACGAGCAGTACTTC
.	11	TRBV9	.	TRBJ1-5	CASSGGGPQHF	TGTGCCAGCAGCGGCGGAGGGCCCCAGCATTTT
.	15	TRBV6-5	.	TRBJ1-4	CASSSQGKANEKLFF	TGTGCCAGCAGTAGTCAGGGGAAGGCTAATGAAAAACTGTTTTTT
.	15	TRBV4-1	.	TRBJ2-2	CASSQVLATTGELFF	TGCGCCAGCAGCCAAGTACTAGCTACCACCGGGGAGCTGTTTTTT